A single sample is the source of the 2 T cell receptor beta chains below, sequenced in a study of blood T cell repertoires in COVID-19. Assay: immunoSEQ multiplex PCR; the TCRdb copy retains only in-frame clones and omits some. The repertoire has some 240,000 clones, roughly 84% of them found once; the top ten carry roughly 3.1%. Sample: PBMCs or T cells enriched from blood (not recorded which). The receptors originated from a man between 50 and 59 years old who had recovered from COVID-19.

V is TRBV18 and J is TRBJ1-1; 9 bases line up with TRBD1. The CDR3 has 16 residues. Germline V gene lookup returns CDR1 KGHSH and CDR2 LQKENI. Germline trimming cut 3 bases from V and 1 base from J; bases unmatched to any gene: 6. CDR3 nucleotides: TGTGCCAGCTCACCCATTGGGACAGGGCGGAACACTGAAGCTTTCTTT. Amino acids: CASSPIGTGRNTEAFF.

The J gene is TRBJ2-7, the V gene TRBV7-2, with D tentatively TRBD2 (6 bases). The CDR3 runs to 14 residues. Germline values: CDR1 SGHTA, CDR2 FQGNSA. Trimming shortened V by 5 bases and J by 4 bases, and 15 bases separated the two germline ends. The CDR3 DNA follows: TGTGCCAGCAGCCTCGCCGGGACTTCTTACGAGCAGTACTTC. Translation: CASSLAGTSYEQYF.